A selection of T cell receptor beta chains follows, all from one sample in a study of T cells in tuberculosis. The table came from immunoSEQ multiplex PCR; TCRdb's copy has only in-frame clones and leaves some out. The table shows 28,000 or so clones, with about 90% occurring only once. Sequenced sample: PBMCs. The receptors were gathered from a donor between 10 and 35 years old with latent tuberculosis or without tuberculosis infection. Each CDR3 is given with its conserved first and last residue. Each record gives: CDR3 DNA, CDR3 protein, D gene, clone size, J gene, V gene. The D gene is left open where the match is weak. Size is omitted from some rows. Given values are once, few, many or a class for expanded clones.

CDR3nt: TGTGCCAGCAGCCCCTCGGACTTCTACGAGCAGTACTTC
CDR3aa: CASSPSDFYEQYF
d_gene: .
abundance: .
j_gene: TRBJ2-7
v_gene: TRBV5-5

CDR3nt: TGTGCCAGCAGCATAGCGACAGGGGTTAAAGATACGCAGTATTTT
CDR3aa: CASSIATGVKDTQYF
d_gene: TRBD1
abundance: .
j_gene: TRBJ2-3
v_gene: TRBV7-8

CDR3nt: TGTGCCAGCAGCCAACCCCGTGGGGGCTTTGGATCCGGAAACACCATATATTTT
CDR3aa: CASSQPRGGFGSGNTIYF
d_gene: .
abundance: .
j_gene: TRBJ1-3
v_gene: TRBV5-6

CDR3nt: TGTGCCAGCAGTTTACGGGGGACGCCAAATCAGCCCCAGCATTTT
CDR3aa: CASSLRGTPNQPQHF
d_gene: .
abundance: .
j_gene: TRBJ1-5
v_gene: TRBV28

CDR3nt: TGTGCCAGCAGCTTACTATCCGGTCAGCCCCAGCATTTT
CDR3aa: CASSLLSGQPQHF
d_gene: .
abundance: .
j_gene: TRBJ1-5
v_gene: TRBV5-5

CDR3nt: TGTGCCAGCAGGGACAGGAACACTGAAGCTTTCTTT
CDR3aa: CASRDRNTEAFF
d_gene: .
abundance: .
j_gene: TRBJ1-1
v_gene: TRBV2

CDR3nt: TGTGCCAGCAGTATAGACAGGAACACTGAAGCTTTCTTT
CDR3aa: CASSIDRNTEAFF
d_gene: .
abundance: .
j_gene: TRBJ1-1
v_gene: TRBV6-6

CDR3nt: TGTGCCAGCAGCTGGAGTGAGGCACTAGCGGGGGTTTCGGGGGAGCTGTTTTTT
CDR3aa: CASSWSEALAGVSGELFF
d_gene: TRBD2
abundance: .
j_gene: TRBJ2-2
v_gene: TRBV7-2

CDR3nt: TGCGCCAGCAGGAGCCCAGGGGCGGCCTATGAGCAGTTCTTC
CDR3aa: CASRSPGAAYEQFF
d_gene: .
abundance: .
j_gene: TRBJ2-1
v_gene: TRBV5-1

CDR3nt: TGTGCCAGCAGTGAAAGCTTAACAGGATATAATTCACCCCTCCACTTT
CDR3aa: CASSESLTGYNSPLHF
d_gene: .
abundance: .
j_gene: TRBJ1-6
v_gene: TRBV25-1

CDR3nt: TGTGCCAGCAGCTTGGGGACAGGGGGCCATGGCTACACCTTC
CDR3aa: CASSLGTGGHGYTF
d_gene: TRBD1
abundance: once
j_gene: TRBJ1-2
v_gene: TRBV5-6

CDR3nt: TGCGCCAGCAGCCAAGAGCCTGGCGAGACCCAGTACTTC
CDR3aa: CASSQEPGETQYF
d_gene: .
abundance: .
j_gene: TRBJ2-5
v_gene: TRBV4-3

CDR3nt: TGTGCCAGCAGCTATAGAGTCATGAACACTGAAGCTTTCTTT
CDR3aa: CASSYRVMNTEAFF
d_gene: .
abundance: .
j_gene: TRBJ1-1
v_gene: TRBV11-2

CDR3nt: TGTGCCAGCAGCCAAGCCCGAGGAGGCCATAGCAATCAGCCCCAGCATTTT
CDR3aa: CASSQARGGHSNQPQHF
d_gene: .
abundance: .
j_gene: TRBJ1-5
v_gene: TRBV14

CDR3nt: TGTGCCAGTAGTACGGACAGGACGCGGGCCGATTATGGCTACACCTTC
CDR3aa: CASSTDRTRADYGYTF
d_gene: TRBD1
abundance: .
j_gene: TRBJ1-2
v_gene: TRBV19

CDR3nt: TGCGCCAGCAGCTTGCAGGGACAGGGCACAGATACGCAGTATTTT
CDR3aa: CASSLQGQGTDTQYF
d_gene: TRBD1
abundance: .
j_gene: TRBJ2-3
v_gene: TRBV5-1

CDR3nt: TGTGCCAGCAGCTTGGGAGGGACTAGCGGGCGAACCTACGAGCAGTACTTC
CDR3aa: CASSLGGTSGRTYEQYF
d_gene: TRBD2
abundance: .
j_gene: TRBJ2-7
v_gene: TRBV5-4

CDR3nt: TGCAGCTTCAGGGTCCCAACAATGAGTGAGCAGTTCTTC
CDR3aa: CSFRVPTMSEQFF
d_gene: .
abundance: .
j_gene: TRBJ2-1
v_gene: TRBV29-1

CDR3nt: TGTGCCAGCGGGGGACACGTAGATACGCAGTATTTT
CDR3aa: CASGGHVDTQYF
d_gene: .
abundance: .
j_gene: TRBJ2-3
v_gene: TRBV2

CDR3nt: TGTGCCAGCGGGGAGAGTTTTACTGAAGCTTTCTTT
CDR3aa: CASGESFTEAFF
d_gene: .
abundance: .
j_gene: TRBJ1-1
v_gene: TRBV6-1

CDR3nt: TGTGCCAGCGGAGGGGGCTTCCTTGGAAACACCATATATTTT
CDR3aa: CASGGGFLGNTIYF
d_gene: TRBD1
abundance: .
j_gene: TRBJ1-3
v_gene: TRBV9

CDR3nt: TGTGCCAGCAGCCAGGCTTACAGCTCCTACAATGAGCAGTTCTTC
CDR3aa: CASSQAYSSYNEQFF
d_gene: .
abundance: .
j_gene: TRBJ2-1
v_gene: TRBV4-2

CDR3nt: TGTGCCAGCAGGGGCAGGGTAATTTCACCCCTCCACTTT
CDR3aa: CASRGRVISPLHF
d_gene: .
abundance: .
j_gene: TRBJ1-6
v_gene: TRBV2

CDR3nt: TGTGCCAGCAGCGTCACAGGGGGTACTAATGAAAAACTGTTTTTT
CDR3aa: CASSVTGGTNEKLFF
d_gene: TRBD1
abundance: .
j_gene: TRBJ1-4
v_gene: TRBV9

CDR3nt: TGCAGCGTTCGGTCAGGGTTGCACTATGGCTACACCTTC
CDR3aa: CSVRSGLHYGYTF
d_gene: .
abundance: .
j_gene: TRBJ1-2
v_gene: TRBV29-1

CDR3nt: TGCGCCAGCAGCCAAGTCGTAGTAGCAGTCTACGAGCAGTACTTC
CDR3aa: CASSQVVVAVYEQYF
d_gene: .
abundance: .
j_gene: TRBJ2-7
v_gene: TRBV4-1

CDR3nt: TGTGCCAGCAGCCGGACAGCTCCTCGCACAGATACGCAGTATTTT
CDR3aa: CASSRTAPRTDTQYF
d_gene: .
abundance: once
j_gene: TRBJ2-3
v_gene: TRBV6-5

CDR3nt: TGTGCCAGCAGCCGGGCCTATAATTCACCCCTCCACTTT
CDR3aa: CASSRAYNSPLHF
d_gene: .
abundance: .
j_gene: TRBJ1-6
v_gene: TRBV6-5

CDR3nt: TGCGCCAGCACACCCAACCCCGGACAGGGGAAATACACCGGGGAGCTGTTTTTT
CDR3aa: CASTPNPGQGKYTGELFF
d_gene: TRBD1
abundance: .
j_gene: TRBJ2-2
v_gene: TRBV5-1

CDR3nt: TGTGCCAGCAGCTTCGGTCCAGGGAAAAACGAGCAGTACTTC
CDR3aa: CASSFGPGKNEQYF
d_gene: .
abundance: .
j_gene: TRBJ2-7
v_gene: TRBV7-2

CDR3nt: TGTGCCAGCAGTCCTGGGCCGGGACAGCTATATGGCTACACCTTC
CDR3aa: CASSPGPGQLYGYTF
d_gene: TRBD1
abundance: .
j_gene: TRBJ1-2
v_gene: TRBV28

CDR3nt: TGTGCCAGCGGCCAGGACAGGGGCTACGAGCAGTACTTC
CDR3aa: CASGQDRGYEQYF
d_gene: TRBD1
abundance: .
j_gene: TRBJ2-7
v_gene: TRBV4-2

CDR3nt: TGTGCCAGCAGCGGGCGACCTGACAGGGGGTTCAGGAACTATGGCTACACCTTC
CDR3aa: CASSGRPDRGFRNYGYTF
d_gene: TRBD1
abundance: .
j_gene: TRBJ1-2
v_gene: TRBV9

CDR3nt: TGTGCCAGCAGCTTGCAGGGGGGTTCACCCCTCCACTTT
CDR3aa: CASSLQGGSPLHF
d_gene: TRBD1
abundance: .
j_gene: TRBJ1-6
v_gene: TRBV7-2

CDR3nt: TGTGCCAGTTCGACTAGCGGACTCACAGATACGCAGTATTTT
CDR3aa: CASSTSGLTDTQYF
d_gene: TRBD2
abundance: .
j_gene: TRBJ2-3
v_gene: TRBV9

CDR3nt: TGTGCCAGCAGCTCTACTCAAACAGGGGTCGGGGCCAACGTCCTGACTTTC
CDR3aa: CASSSTQTGVGANVLTF
d_gene: TRBD1
abundance: few
j_gene: TRBJ2-6
v_gene: TRBV7-3

CDR3nt: TGTGCCAGCAGGACAGGGGGCTATGGAAACACCATATATTTT
CDR3aa: CASRTGGYGNTIYF
d_gene: TRBD1
abundance: .
j_gene: TRBJ1-3
v_gene: TRBV6-1

CDR3nt: TGTGCCAGCAGCTTAGGGCCCGGGGGCTCCTACGAGCAGTACTTC
CDR3aa: CASSLGPGGSYEQYF
d_gene: .
abundance: .
j_gene: TRBJ2-7
v_gene: TRBV11-2

CDR3nt: TGTGCCAGTAGTCCCGGACACGACTATGGCTACACCTTC
CDR3aa: CASSPGHDYGYTF
d_gene: .
abundance: .
j_gene: TRBJ1-2
v_gene: TRBV19

CDR3nt: TGTGCCAGCAGCTATCAGGCTGGGGCCAACGTCCTGACTTTC
CDR3aa: CASSYQAGANVLTF
d_gene: .
abundance: .
j_gene: TRBJ2-6
v_gene: TRBV6-5

CDR3nt: TGTGCCAGCAGCTTAAATCCGACGGGAATTGATACGCAGTATTTT
CDR3aa: CASSLNPTGIDTQYF
d_gene: .
abundance: .
j_gene: TRBJ2-3
v_gene: TRBV7-9

CDR3nt: TGTGCCAGTAGTACTTCAGCGGGGGGGCCAGGGGAGCAGTTCTTC
CDR3aa: CASSTSAGGPGEQFF
d_gene: TRBD2
abundance: .
j_gene: TRBJ2-1
v_gene: TRBV19

CDR3nt: TGTGCCAGTAGTTTTCGGACAGGGGGATATGGCTACACCTTC
CDR3aa: CASSFRTGGYGYTF
d_gene: TRBD1
abundance: .
j_gene: TRBJ1-2
v_gene: TRBV19